The rows below give T cell receptor beta chains drawn from one sample of a study of graft-versus-host responses after intestinal transplantation. Some clones are missing from TCRdb's copy, which holds only in-frame ones; the method was immunoSEQ multiplex PCR. This sample has approximately 16,000 clones, with around 90% found just once. The starting material was PBMCs, obtained approximately 16 weeks after intestinal transplant. The receptors originated from a human patient who received an intestinal transplant, so some T cells may come from the graft donor. Both conserved end residues are part of each CDR3. A D gene is named only where the DNA matches it firmly. Expanded clones get a size class; other rows say once, few or many, or leave the size out.

v_gene: TRBV6-5
abundance: -
d_gene: TRBD2
j_gene: TRBJ2-1
CDR3aa: CASTPGVAGRNEQFF
CDR3nt: TGTGCCAGCACCCCGGGGGTAGCGGGACGCAATGAGCAGTTCTTC

v_gene: TRBV5-1
abundance: -
d_gene: -
j_gene: TRBJ2-3
CDR3aa: CASSLDGSSTDTQYF
CDR3nt: TGCGCCAGCAGCTTGGATGGGAGTAGCACAGATACGCAGTATTTT

v_gene: TRBV4-3
abundance: -
d_gene: -
j_gene: TRBJ2-7
CDR3aa: CASSPMVGGSYEQYF
CDR3nt: TGCGCCAGCAGTCCCATGGTGGGGGGATCCTACGAGCAGTACTTC

v_gene: TRBV7-2
abundance: -
d_gene: -
j_gene: TRBJ2-7
CDR3aa: CASSPQLVEYEQYF
CDR3nt: TGTGCCAGCAGCCCCCAGTTGGTGGAATACGAGCAGTACTTC

v_gene: TRBV19
abundance: -
d_gene: -
j_gene: TRBJ1-1
CDR3aa: CASSIDKGMRTEAFF
CDR3nt: TGTGCCAGTAGTATAGATAAGGGGATGCGGACTGAAGCTTTCTTT

v_gene: TRBV27
abundance: -
d_gene: TRBD1
j_gene: TRBJ2-2
CDR3aa: CASSTLEGTGIYTGELFF
CDR3nt: TGTGCCAGCAGTACATTAGAAGGGACAGGGATCTACACCGGGGAGCTGTTTTTT

v_gene: TRBV29-1
abundance: -
d_gene: -
j_gene: TRBJ2-1
CDR3aa: CSVESSYNEQFF
CDR3nt: TGCAGCGTTGAGAGCTCCTACAATGAGCAGTTCTTC

v_gene: TRBV27
abundance: -
d_gene: TRBD1
j_gene: TRBJ1-1
CDR3aa: CASSLGTGLNTEAFF
CDR3nt: TGTGCCAGCAGTTTGGGGACAGGTTTGAACACTGAAGCTTTCTTT

v_gene: TRBV12-5
abundance: -
d_gene: -
j_gene: TRBJ2-7
CDR3aa: CASGLSSYEQYF
CDR3nt: TGTGCTAGTGGCCTTTCCTCCTACGAGCAGTACTTC

v_gene: TRBV12-5
abundance: -
d_gene: -
j_gene: TRBJ1-5
CDR3aa: CASGLGRGQPQHF
CDR3nt: TGTGCTAGTGGCTTGGGAAGGGGTCAGCCCCAGCATTTT

v_gene: TRBV29-1
abundance: -
d_gene: -
j_gene: TRBJ2-1
CDR3aa: CSVMRPNNNEQFF
CDR3nt: TGCAGCGTAATGAGGCCCAACAACAATGAGCAGTTCTTC

v_gene: TRBV6-5
abundance: -
d_gene: -
j_gene: TRBJ1-1
CDR3aa: CASSPDGNTEAFF
CDR3nt: TGTGCCAGCAGCCCCGACGGGAACACTGAAGCTTTCTTT

v_gene: TRBV10-1
abundance: -
d_gene: -
j_gene: TRBJ1-2
CDR3aa: CASSGGKRKTYGYTF
CDR3nt: TGCGCCAGCAGTGGGGGGAAACGAAAGACCTATGGCTACACCTTC

v_gene: TRBV4-2
abundance: -
d_gene: TRBD1
j_gene: TRBJ2-4
CDR3aa: CASSQEPYKQGAKNIQYF
CDR3nt: TGTGCCAGCAGCCAAGAGCCGTATAAACAGGGGGCCAAAAACATTCAGTACTTC

v_gene: TRBV6-1
abundance: -
d_gene: -
j_gene: TRBJ2-7
CDR3aa: CASSPGLKLVEQYF
CDR3nt: TGTGCCAGCAGCCCCGGACTGAAGTTAGTCGAGCAGTACTTC

v_gene: TRBV5-5
abundance: -
d_gene: TRBD1
j_gene: TRBJ2-2
CDR3aa: CALPGQLTGELFF
CDR3nt: TGTGCTTTGCCGGGACAGCTCACCGGGGAGCTGTTTTTT

v_gene: TRBV27
abundance: few
d_gene: TRBD2
j_gene: TRBJ2-1
CDR3aa: CASSLSPLGGEQFF
CDR3nt: TGTGCCAGCAGTTTATCGCCGCTCGGGGGGGAGCAGTTCTTC

v_gene: TRBV4-1
abundance: -
d_gene: TRBD2
j_gene: TRBJ2-1
CDR3aa: CASSQDPRLAGVRNNEQFF
CDR3nt: TGCGCCAGCAGCCAAGATCCAAGACTAGCGGGAGTTCGTAACAATGAGCAGTTCTTC

v_gene: TRBV6-5
abundance: -
d_gene: -
j_gene: TRBJ2-1
CDR3aa: CASSSSYSDNEQFF
CDR3nt: TGTGCCAGCAGCTCAAGCTACAGTGACAATGAGCAGTTCTTC

v_gene: TRBV2
abundance: few
d_gene: -
j_gene: TRBJ2-5
CDR3aa: CASSEGIYQETQYF
CDR3nt: TGTGCCAGCAGTGAAGGCATATACCAAGAGACCCAGTACTTC

v_gene: TRBV28
abundance: -
d_gene: TRBD1
j_gene: TRBJ1-4
CDR3aa: CASSYRGDEKLFF
CDR3nt: TGTGCCAGCAGTTACAGGGGAGACGAAAAACTGTTTTTT

v_gene: TRBV4-3
abundance: -
d_gene: TRBD1
j_gene: TRBJ2-2
CDR3aa: CASSQEGGTGGAGELFF
CDR3nt: TGCGCCAGCAGCCAAGAAGGCGGGACAGGGGGCGCCGGGGAGCTGTTTTTT

v_gene: TRBV19
abundance: -
d_gene: -
j_gene: TRBJ1-2
CDR3aa: CASSIEEDNYGYTF
CDR3nt: TGTGCCAGTAGTATAGAGGAGGATAACTATGGCTACACCTTC

v_gene: TRBV7-9
abundance: -
d_gene: TRBD2
j_gene: TRBJ2-7
CDR3aa: CASSFPTSGPSYEQYF
CDR3nt: TGTGCCAGCAGCTTCCCCACTAGCGGCCCTTCCTACGAGCAGTACTTC

v_gene: TRBV28
abundance: -
d_gene: -
j_gene: TRBJ1-1
CDR3aa: CVSSLFGQSEAFF
CDR3nt: TGTGTCAGCAGTTTGTTCGGACAGTCTGAAGCTTTCTTT

v_gene: TRBV5-1
abundance: -
d_gene: TRBD2
j_gene: TRBJ2-3
CDR3aa: CASSPGLAGKDTQYF
CDR3nt: TGCGCCAGCAGCCCGGGACTAGCGGGAAAAGATACGCAGTATTTT

v_gene: TRBV29-1
abundance: once
d_gene: -
j_gene: TRBJ2-2
CDR3aa: CSVEDTGILGELFF
CDR3nt: TGCAGCGTTGAAGATACGGGCATCTTGGGGGAGCTGTTTTTT

v_gene: TRBV9
abundance: -
d_gene: TRBD1
j_gene: TRBJ2-7
CDR3aa: CASTFKGTAHEQYF
CDR3nt: TGTGCCAGCACCTTCAAGGGGACAGCCCACGAGCAGTACTTC

v_gene: TRBV4-2
abundance: -
d_gene: -
j_gene: TRBJ2-1
CDR3aa: CASSQFPGRTTYNEQFF
CDR3nt: TGTGCCAGCAGCCAATTCCCCGGGCGTACGACCTACAATGAGCAGTTCTTC

v_gene: TRBV15
abundance: -
d_gene: -
j_gene: TRBJ2-5
CDR3aa: CATSMRGRGEETQYF
CDR3nt: TGTGCCACCAGCATGAGGGGCAGGGGGGAAGAGACCCAGTACTTC